This TCR beta chain originates from a study of a mutant IDH1 vaccine in newly diagnosed glioma. Time point: week 47, end of study. Mutant IDH1 20-mer peptide, at 300 ug, made up each vaccine dose, with topical imiquimod. This CDR3 comprises 15 residues. The ends lost 4 bases at V and 5 bases at J; junction bases unmatched: 10. Germline CDR1 MRHNA, CDR2 SNTAGT. This clone was seen only a few times. Its antigen is unknown. The method was immunoSEQ multiplex PCR; TCRdb's version includes in-frame clones alone and lacks a portion of them. The repertoire holds around 61,000 clones, with around 75% as singletons.

The origin of this receptor is a man in his fifties or sixties with glioma. The chain joins TRBV6-4 to TRBJ1-1, with 7 positions matching TRBD1. The sequenced sample was PBMCs, obtained from a glioma patient whose treatment included an IDH1 peptide vaccine. In DNA form, the CDR3 reads TGTGCCAGCAGTGCCAACAGGGGTTTCAGGACTGAAGCTTTCTTT. Residues: CASSANRGFRTEAFF.